The rows below give T cell receptor beta chains drawn from one sample of a study of blood T cell repertoires in COVID-19. Method: immunoSEQ multiplex PCR; TCRdb's copy keeps in-frame clones and lacks some. The data contain around 330,000 clones, roughly 90% of them seen just once; the ten biggest clones take up roughly 2.5%. The sequenced sample consisted of PBMCs or T cells enriched from blood (not recorded which). These receptors originate from a man in his sixties who had recovered from COVID-19. Both conserved end residues are part of each CDR3. A D gene is named only where the DNA matches it firmly. Part of the rows lack a size; the others show once, few, many or a class for expanded clones.

>TRBV5-8|once|TRBJ1-2|13|TRBD1
CASSRDRAYGYTF
TGTGCCAGCAGCAGAGACAGGGCCTATGGCTACACCTTC
>TRBV9|NA|TRBJ1-2|16|TRBD1
CASSKTGQGAGYGYTF
TGTGCCAGCAGTAAAACGGGACAGGGGGCTGGCTATGGCTACACCTTC
>TRBV27|NA|TRBJ2-1|16|TRBD2
CASSRTGTSYRNEQFF
TGTGCCAGCAGTCGAACCGGGACTAGCTACAGGAATGAGCAGTTCTTC
>TRBV27|NA|TRBJ1-2|15|TRBD1
CASTANPTGPYGYTF
TGTGCCAGCACCGCTAACCCGACAGGGCCCTATGGCTACACCTTC
>TRBV3-1/TRBV3-2|NA|TRBJ1-4|16|NA
CASSQDRKGRGIKLFF
TGTGCCAGCAGCCAAGATCGGAAAGGGAGGGGAATCAAACTGTTTTTT
>TRBV12-3/TRBV12-4|NA|TRBJ2-1|13|NA
CASSLVNYNEQFF
TGTGCCAGCAGTTTAGTCAACTACAATGAGCAGTTCTTC
>TRBV5-6|NA|TRBJ1-6|16|TRBD1
CASSPDRGHRNSPLHF
TGTGCCAGCAGCCCTGACAGGGGGCACCGAAATTCACCCCTCCACTTT
>TRBV7-6|few|TRBJ2-7|14|NA
CALTWWRTVYEQYF
TGTGCGCTTACCTGGTGGAGGACAGTCTACGAGCAGTACTTC
>TRBV2|NA|TRBJ1-1|15|TRBD1
CASSDLDRYNTEAFF
TGTGCCAGCAGTGACCTGGACAGGTATAACACTGAAGCTTTCTTT
>TRBV4-3|NA|TRBJ1-1|15|NA
CASSQRGGLNTEAFF
TGCGCCAGCAGCCAAAGGGGTGGTCTGAACACTGAAGCTTTCTTT
>TRBV7-6|few|TRBJ2-5|15|NA
CASSPGQSLTGTQYF
TGTGCCAGCAGTCCCGGACAGTCTCTAACCGGGACCCAGTACTTC
>TRBV2|once|TRBJ1-6|14|NA
CASSETGYNSPLHF
TGTGCCAGCAGTGAGACGGGGTACAATTCACCCCTCCACTTT
>TRBV7-9|once|TRBJ2-7|17|TRBD2
CASSFKTPTSGRFEQYF
TGTGCCAGCAGCTTTAAAACTCCGACTAGCGGGAGGTTTGAGCAGTACTTC
>TRBV5-1|NA|TRBJ1-2|13|NA
CASSLERIHGYTF
TGCGCCAGCAGCTTGGAGAGGATACATGGCTACACCTTC
>TRBV4-3|NA|TRBJ1-2|14|NA
CASSQDQGYYGYTF
TGCGCCAGCAGCCAAGATCAGGGGTACTATGGCTACACCTTC
>TRBV13|NA|TRBJ2-3|20|TRBD2
CASSGEGVAGADTRTDTQYF
TGTGCCAGCAGCGGGGAGGGGGTAGCGGGGGCCGACACTCGCACAGATACGCAGTATTTT
>TRBV11-2|NA|TRBJ2-1|15|TRBD2
CASSRLAGTYNEQFF
TGTGCCAGCAGCCGCCTAGCGGGTACCTACAATGAGCAGTTCTTC
>TRBV18|NA|TRBJ1-2|13|TRBD1
CASIGQGKYGYTF
TGTGCCAGCATAGGACAGGGAAAATATGGCTACACCTTC
>TRBV7-2|NA|TRBJ2-7|16|NA
CASSLTIWDKTYEQYF
TGTGCCAGCAGCTTAACCATCTGGGACAAGACGTACGAGCAGTACTTC
>TRBV5-1|NA|TRBJ2-7|15|TRBD1
CASSWGQGMSYEQYF
TGCGCCAGCAGCTGGGGACAGGGGATGTCCTACGAGCAGTACTTC
>TRBV11-3|NA|TRBJ2-2|16|NA
CASSPVWGDRTGELFF
TGTGCCAGCAGCCCCGTTTGGGGGGACCGCACCGGGGAGCTGTTTTTT
>TRBV6-6|NA|TRBJ1-2|12|NA
CASKRGDYGYTF
TGTGCCAGCAAAAGGGGTGACTATGGCTACACCTTC
>TRBV2|NA|TRBJ1-5|13|TRBD1
CAGNQGALQPQHF
TGTGCCGGGAATCAGGGGGCCTTGCAGCCCCAGCATTTT
>TRBV2|NA|TRBJ2-3|19|TRBD2
CASSGFGGGPKGDTDTQYF
TGTGCCAGCAGTGGGTTCGGCGGGGGGCCTAAAGGAGACACAGATACGCAGTATTTT
>TRBV19|NA|TRBJ1-2|13|NA
CASSIGGDTGYTF
TGTGCCAGTAGTATAGGGGGAGATACTGGCTACACCTTC
>TRBV11-2|NA|TRBJ2-2|15|NA
CASSLLRGKGGELFF
TGTGCCAGCAGCTTACTGCGGGGAAAGGGCGGGGAGCTGTTTTTT
>TRBV5-1|NA|TRBJ1-1|13|NA
CASSLNKNTEAFF
TGCGCCAGCAGCTTAAACAAGAACACTGAAGCTTTCTTT
>TRBV4-2|NA|TRBJ1-5|15|NA
CASSQGEYSNQPQHF
TGTGCCAGCAGCCAAGGCGAGTACAGCAATCAGCCCCAGCATTTT
>TRBV11-2|NA|TRBJ1-5|14|TRBD1
CASTGQGASQPQHF
TGTGCCAGCACCGGACAGGGAGCCAGTCAGCCCCAGCATTTT
>TRBV3-1/TRBV3-2|once|TRBJ2-1|14|TRBD1
CASSQPTGPSEQFF
TGTGCCAGCAGCCAACCGACAGGGCCAAGTGAGCAGTTCTTC
>TRBV7-2|NA|TRBJ1-5|15|NA
CASSTRAGTNQPQHF
TGTGCCAGCAGCACACGGGCGGGGACGAATCAGCCCCAGCATTTT
>TRBV3-1/TRBV3-2|NA|TRBJ1-1|17|NA
CASSQGTIRTMNTEAFF
TGTGCCAGCAGCCAAGGGACAATCCGGACAATGAACACTGAAGCTTTCTTT
>TRBV7-9|NA|TRBJ2-5|12|NA
CASSLETAAQYF
TGTGCCAGCAGCTTAGAGACGGCGGCCCAGTACTTC
>TRBV7-9|NA|TRBJ2-7|16|NA
CASSPSGGTTSYEQYF
TGTGCCAGCAGCCCATCTGGCGGGACGACTTCCTACGAGCAGTACTTC
>TRBV27|NA|TRBJ1-1|15|NA
CASSLFGSKPLRHFF
TGTGCCAGCAGTTTATTTGGGAGCAAGCCCTTGAGGCATTTCTTT
>TRBV19|NA|TRBJ2-2|15|NA
CASHRQGLNTGELFF
TGTGCCAGCCATAGGCAGGGACTGAACACCGGGGAGCTGTTTTTT
>TRBV12-3/TRBV12-4|NA|TRBJ1-6|13|NA
CASSFSDNSPLHF
TGTGCCAGCAGTTTCAGTGATAATTCACCCCTCCACTTT
>TRBV24-1|NA|TRBJ2-7|14|TRBD2
CASATGTSGGEQYF
TGTGCCTCCGCCACCGGGACATCGGGAGGGGAGCAGTACTTC
>TRBV4-1|NA|TRBJ2-1|15|TRBD1
CASSYAGQGAREQFF
TGCGCCAGCAGCTACGCGGGACAGGGGGCGCGTGAGCAGTTCTTC
>TRBV11-2|NA|TRBJ1-3|15|NA
CASSPHGAVGNTIYF
TGTGCCAGCAGCCCCCATGGGGCGGTGGGAAACACCATATATTTT